Sequencing of this TCR beta chain was carried out in a study of cytomegalovirus exposure and HLA in healthy donors. Germline CDR1 reads MRHNA; CDR2 reads SNTAGT. The CDR3 runs to 14 residues. V lost 4 bases and J 6 bases, leaving 15 bases between the germline ends. Repertoires were generated with immunoSEQ multiplex PCR, while TCRdb's copy carries only in-frame clones and drops some. The sample contains some 200,000 clones, 80% to 85% of which appear only once. The rearrangement uses TRBV6-4 and TRBJ1-1; a possible D gene is TRBD1 (5 bases). The sequencing sample was made of PBMCs. This receptor was taken from a woman aged 18 to 35 in good health and CMV-seropositive. CDR3: CASSVGGNGAEAFF. The CDR3, as DNA: TGTGCCAGCAGTGTTGGGGGGAATGGCGCTGAAGCTTTCTTT.